Each of the 6 T cell receptor beta chains below was sequenced from the same sample in a study of blood T cells in healthy people across ages. A second PCR of 7 to 11 cycles used a sample-barcoded 5' primer and a J-beta primer mix. One entry per CDR3 protein results from TCRdb running MiXCR on the 5' RACE reads. The table has roughly 700,000 distinct CDR3 sequences, roughly 32% seen once. Sequences were obtained from blood. These receptors all come from a woman aged 80 or over in good health.

The chain links TRBV7-9 to TRBJ1-4; D is perhaps TRBD1 (6 bases). The germline V gene has CDR1 SEHNR and CDR2 FQNEAQ (reference sequence). CDR3 length: 18 amino acids. Between the trimmed V and J ends, which lost 1 base and 5 bases, there was a span of 20 bases. CDR3 coding DNA: TGTGCCAGCAGCTTAGGAAGGGGGACGGCAGGGGCGAATGAAAAACTGTTTTTT. Its translation is CASSLGRGTAGANEKLFF. Variable domain in full (rest from reference TRBV7-9 and TRBJ1-4): DTGVSQNPRHKITKRGQNVTFRCDPISEHNRLYWYRQTLGQGPEFLTYFQNEAQLEKSRLLSDRFSAERPKGSFSTLEIQRTEQGDSAMYLCASSLGRGTAGANEKLFFGSGTQLSVL.

This clonotype was counted at least ten times. This sequence joins TRBV4-1 and TRBJ1-2; 10 nucleotides align to TRBD1. The CDR3 spans 15 residues. Trimming at V came to 0 bases and at J to 13 bases, leaving 11 bases not matched to a gene. Germline lookup yields CDR1 MGHRA and CDR2 YSYEKL. The CDR3 loop is CASSQDRPGTGDSTF. As DNA, the CDR3 is TGCGCCAGCAGCCAAGACCGACCCGGGACAGGGGATAGCACCTTC.

The table lists this clonotype with many counts. J is TRBJ1-1 and V is TRBV20-1; possible D gene TRBD1, 5 bases. V gave up 0 bases and J gave up 4 bases, with 12 bases separating them. CDR3 length: 14 residues. Looked up from germline, CDR1 is DFQATT and CDR2 is SNEGSKA (reference sequence). CDR3 nucleotide sequence: TGCAGTGCTAGAGAGATTCAGGGTCTCACTGAAGCTTTCTTT. This gives the protein CSAREIQGLTEAFF.

This clonotype was observed a few times. The rearrangement joins TRBV6-5 to TRBJ1-5; D unresolved. V lost 6 bases and J lost 0, with 12 bases in between. The V gene's germline CDR1 is MNHEY and CDR2 SVGAGI. This CDR3 spans 15 amino acids. The CDR3 DNA reads TGTGCCAGCAGACGGACGCCAGATAGCAATCAGCCCCAGCATTTT. This translates into CASRRTPDSNQPQHF.

This clonotype occurred many times. V gene TRBV5-1 combines with J gene TRBJ1-5, with D possibly TRBD1 on 5 matching bases. The length of the CDR3 is 15 residues. The ends were cut back, 4 bases at V and 7 bases at J, with 18 bases in the middle. Germline V gene lookup returns CDR1 SGHRS and CDR2 YFSETQ. CDR3 sequence reads: CASSPGDQPWQPQHF. The DNA of the CDR3 is TGCGCCAGCAGCCCGGGGGACCAACCATGGCAGCCCCAGCATTTT.

Of note for this clonotype: A single base separates this from a much larger clone, so it may be a read error. The J gene is TRBJ2-1, the V gene TRBV5-1, with TRBD2 matching over 11 bases. Near its end, the DNA agrees better with TRBJ2-7, so the J call may be wrong. CDR1 SGHRS and CDR2 YFSETQ come from the germline V gene. The CDR3 extends over 19 amino acids. The CDR3 coding sequence is TGCGCCAGCAGCAATAGCGGGGGGGCCGTCCTAAGCTCCTACAATGAGCAGTACTTC. It specifies CASSNSGGAVLSSYNEQYF.